The 19 T cell receptor beta chains listed next were all sequenced from one sample in a study of blood T cell repertoires in COVID-19. Repertoires were generated with immunoSEQ multiplex PCR, while TCRdb's copy carries only in-frame clones and drops some. The sample lists about 120,000 clones, around 87% seen once, with around 4.1% in the top ten. Sequenced input: peripheral blood. These receptors were obtained from a woman aged 60-70 years with COVID-19, enrolled during active disease.

The rearrangement uses TRBV11-3 and TRBJ2-3; weak D call: TRBD1 (6 bases). Trimming shortened V by 5 bases and J by 3 bases, and 15 bases separated the two germline ends. The CDR3 totals 15 residues. CDR1 is SGHNT and CDR2 is YENEEA in the germline V gene. The CDR3 region is CASSLGLGATDTQYF. The CDR3 DNA follows: TGTGCCAGCAGCCTTGGACTGGGGGCTACAGATACGCAGTATTTT.

The chain joins TRBV7-2 to TRBJ2-1; tentative D call: TRBD2 (6 bases). V gave up 2 bases and J gave up 4 bases, with 18 bases separating them. The CDR3 loop spans 17 amino acids. The germline gives CDR1 SGHTA, CDR2 FQGNSA. The CDR3 bases are TGTGCCAGCAGCTTAAGTGCTCCAGCGGGCCCATACAATGAGCAGTTCTTC. Its translation is CASSLSAPAGPYNEQFF.

This clone has more than one count but fewer than ten. The V and J genes are TRBV19 and TRBJ1-5; D is ambiguous. Between the trimmed V and J ends, which lost 1 base and 5 bases, there was a span of 6 bases. The CDR3 covers 13 residues. The germline CDR1 and CDR2 sequences are LNHDA and SQIVND (reference sequence). As DNA, the CDR3 is TGTGCCAGTAGTATAGGGGGAGATCAGCCCCAGCATTTT. Translating gives CASSIGGDQPQHF.

This chain links TRBV27 with TRBJ2-7; 11 bases match TRBD2. Germline V CDR1 and CDR2: MNHEY, SMNVEV (reference sequence). Trimming at V came to 3 bases and at J to 2 bases, leaving 0 bases not matched to a gene. This CDR3 contains 14 residues. The CDR3 nucleotides are TGTGCCAGCAGTTTTAGCGGGGGGGCCTACGAGCAGTACTTC. Translation gives CASSFSGGAYEQYF.

This clone was seen just once. The rearrangement uses TRBV6-2 or TRBV6-3 and TRBJ1-2, with TRBD1 matching 7 bases. The V gene end was trimmed by 5 bases and the J gene end by 4 bases; junction bases not matched to a gene: 4. The germline V gene encodes CDR1 MNHEY and CDR2 SVGEGT. This CDR3 contains 13 residues. The CDR3 is CASSDRDSYGYTF. As DNA, the CDR3 is TGTGCCAGCAGTGACCGGGACAGCTATGGCTACACCTTC.

Only a few counts were recorded for this clone. The chain is built from TRBV7-9 and TRBJ1-5, with D unclear. The germline V gene encodes CDR1 SEHNR and CDR2 FQNEAQ (reference sequence). The CDR3 is 13 amino acids. V lost 0 bases, J lost 7 bases, and 7 bases lay in between. As DNA, the CDR3 is TGTGCCAGCAGCTTAGCGACATGGCAGCCCCAGCATTTT. Translating gives CASSLATWQPQHF.

The chain employs TRBV6-1 and TRBJ1-2, with 9 bases that match TRBD1. V shed 3 bases and J 3 bases; nucleotides not matched to a gene: 5. This CDR3 is built from 15 residues. Germline V gene data show CDR1 as MNHNS and CDR2 as SASEGT. CDR3 coding DNA: TGTGCCAGCAGTGAGCTTGGACAGGGGTACTATGGCTACACCTTC. This translates into CASSELGQGYYGYTF.

The chain employs TRBV6-2 or TRBV6-3 and TRBJ2-1; 10 positions agree with TRBD2. V gave up 5 bases and J gave up 8 bases; unmatched junction bases: 9. Per the germline V gene, CDR1 is MNHEY and CDR2 is SVGEGT. The CDR3 spans 15 residues. The CDR3 spells CASSPRQRGGDEQFF. The CDR3 region has the DNA TGTGCCAGCAGTCCCCGACAGCGGGGGGGTGATGAGCAGTTCTTC.

This sequence joins TRBV6-1 and TRBJ1-5; TRBD1 is a possible D gene (6 bases). Deletions cut 1 base from V and 5 bases from J, with 12 bases between. The V gene's germline CDR1 is MNHNS and CDR2 SASEGT. CDR3 size: 15 residues. The CDR3 sequence is CASSEVEGGYQPQHF. The CDR3 DNA is TGTGCCAGCAGTGAAGTGGAGGGGGGGTATCAGCCCCAGCATTTT.

The rearrangement uses TRBV6-2 or TRBV6-3 and TRBJ1-2, with 7 positions matching TRBD1. Trimming cost V 2 bases and J 2 bases; bases outside gene matches: 2. This CDR3 spans 14 amino acids. Germline-derived CDR1 and CDR2 are MNHEY and SVGEGT. The CDR3 DNA reads TGTGCCAGCAGTTACGAGGGGGCGAACTATGGCTACACCTTC. Its protein is CASSYEGANYGYTF.

This chain joins TRBV7-2 and TRBJ1-2; TRBD1 is a possible D gene (5 bases). V shed 0 bases and J shed 5 bases, with 13 bases lying between them. CDR3 length: 15 residues. Germline-derived CDR1 and CDR2 are SGHTA and FQGNSA. Written as DNA, the CDR3 is TGTGCCAGCAGCTTAGCGTTCGCGACAGAATATGGCTACACCTTC. This encodes CASSLAFATEYGYTF.

The chain has TRBV4-2 and TRBJ1-4; no clear D. The V end was cut by 0 bases, the J end by 2 bases, with 7 bases between. Germline V gives CDR1 LGHNA, CDR2 YNFKEQ. The CDR3 is made up of 15 amino acids. The CDR3 coding sequence is TGTGCCAGCAGCCAAGAGGGCGATACTAATGAAAAACTGTTTTTT. This gives the protein CASSQEGDTNEKLFF.

The genes are TRBV5-5 and TRBJ2-5; D is possibly TRBD2 (7 bases). V was clipped by 0 bases and J by 5 bases, with 14 bases between them. The CDR3 length is 15 residues. CDR1 SGHKS and CDR2 YYEKEE come from the germline V gene (reference sequence). CDR3 in amino acids: CASSLEWGGPETQYF. The CDR3 DNA reads as TGTGCCAGCAGCTTGGAATGGGGGGGGCCTGAGACCCAGTACTTC.

The chain recombines TRBV6-5 with TRBJ1-1; D is unresolved. The germline V and J ends were trimmed by 2 bases and 1 base, with 5 bases remaining between them. The CDR3 has 13 amino acids. Germline CDR1 MNHEY, CDR2 SVGAGI. The chain's CDR3 is CASSYLPNTEAFF. Written as DNA, the CDR3 is TGTGCCAGCAGTTACCTTCCGAACACTGAAGCTTTCTTT.

The chain couples TRBV5-1 to TRBJ2-1, with 7 bases that match TRBD2. Germline V gives CDR1 SGHRS, CDR2 YFSETQ. The CDR3 extends over 14 amino acids. Unmatched junction bases numbered 7, after V lost 4 bases and J lost 6 bases. CDR3 sequence reads: CASSVASGSNEQFF. The CDR3 nucleotides read TGCGCCAGCAGCGTGGCTAGCGGATCCAATGAGCAGTTCTTC.

J is TRBJ2-5 and V is TRBV30; D remains ambiguous. V gave up 0 bases and J gave up 4 bases, with 6 bases separating them. The length of the CDR3 is 12 residues. Germline values: CDR1 GTSNPN, CDR2 SVGIG (reference sequence). The CDR3 is CAWSVVRETQYF. Here the CDR3 DNA reads TGTGCCTGGAGTGTGGTCAGAGAGACCCAGTACTTC.

This clone appeared once. The chain uses TRBV6-1 and TRBJ2-7; a possible D gene is TRBD1 (5 bases). Trimming shortened V by 0 bases and J by 4 bases, and 10 bases separated the two germline ends. Germline loops: CDR1 MNHNS, CDR2 SASEGT. The CDR3 is made up of 14 amino acids. The CDR3 nucleotides are TGTGCCAGCAGTGAAGCTTCCAGGGCGTACGAGCAGTACTTC. This encodes CASSEASRAYEQYF.

This sequence joins TRBV7-3 and TRBJ1-2; TRBD1 is a possible D gene (6 bases). CDR1 is SGHTA and CDR2 is FQGTGA in the germline V gene. The V and J ends lost 5 bases and 8 bases respectively, with 21 bases between them. CDR3 length: 15 amino acids. Written as DNA, the CDR3 is TGTGCCAGCAGCCAAGAGGACAGTCGTAGTCGGGGCTACACCTTC. This translates into CASSQEDSRSRGYTF.

The chain carries TRBV5-6 and TRBJ2-1; D remains unclear. Germline V gene sequence: CDR1 SGHDT, CDR2 YYEEEE. Trimming took 7 bases from V and 0 from J, leaving 14 bases between them. The CDR3 loop spans 15 amino acids. The CDR3 nucleotides read TGTGCCAGCGGCCCCGAACGAAGCTCCTACAATGAGCAGTTCTTC. Its protein is CASGPERSSYNEQFF.